This entry features one T cell receptor (beta chain) sequence. The antigen is not known. CDR1 is GTSNPN, CDR2 SVGIG, per germline (reference sequence). This CDR3 spans 13 amino acids. Trimming cost V 1 base and J 4 bases, with 10 bases left between them. The data were obtained in a study of shared clonotypes between healthy human individuals. Study results and caveats: Shared clonotypes: about 4.6% naive CD4, around 4% naive CD8, 2% to 2.5% memory CD4, roughly 0.4% memory CD8. On the whole, naive subsets had larger estimated richness than memory subsets had. Clonotypes not shared had lower generation probabilities than those common to all four donors.

Profiled with immunoSEQ multiplex PCR; TCRdb holds only in-frame clones, not every one. The sample has about 2 million clones; roughly 96% are singletons. The rearrangement links TRBV30 to TRBJ2-5, with D hard to call. This TCR was sampled from a man between 18 and 35 years old in good health. Sequencing was done on a sample of naive CD4+ T cells sorted from blood. Subset in this sample: CD45RA+ positively selected. The CDR3 sequence: CAWSGGPGETQYF. The CDR3 DNA reads TGTGCCTGGAGTGGTGGCCCGGGAGAGACCCAGTACTTC.